Detailed here is one T cell receptor (beta chain). This sample is part of a study of T cell changes during pregnancy in multiple sclerosis. Trimming left V 5 bases short and J 7 bases short, with 20 bases between. The CDR3 runs to 14 residues. Germline CDR1 and CDR2: GTSNPN and SVGIG (reference sequence). Sequencing was performed with immunoSEQ multiplex PCR; in TCRdb, only in-frame clones are kept and a portion is missing. The sample contains 45,000 to 50,000 clones, about 91% of which appear only once. The receptor was derived from a female donor in good health, enrolled as a control in a pregnancy study. The specimen was CD4+ T cells from peripheral blood mononuclear cells, collected in the second trimester of pregnancy. The chain couples TRBV30 to TRBJ2-5; tentatively, D is TRBD1 (6 bases). The DNA of the CDR3 is TGTGCCTGGGGGCCAGGGGATGGTCGGGGGACCCAGTACTTC. It codes for CAWGPGDGRGTQYF.